This T cell receptor beta chain was profiled in a study of cytomegalovirus exposure and HLA in healthy donors. Germline CDR1 is SGHRS and CDR2 is YFSETQ. V shed 0 bases and J shed 0 bases, with 7 bases lying between them. The CDR3 is 15 residues long. The PCR used 60 Vbeta and 13 Jbeta primers. Using immunoSEQ multiplex PCR, the repertoire was profiled, and TCRdb retains in-frame clones only, with some absent. The sample includes around 200,000 clones, over 70% of them seen just once. This clonotype was sampled from a woman aged 60 to 75 in good health and CMV-seropositive. J is TRBJ1-5 and V is TRBV5-1, with D unclear. Material: PBMCs. For the CDR3, the DNA is TGCGCCAGCAGCTTGGAACCCGGTAGCAATCAGCCCCAGCATTTT. Amino acid sequence: CASSLEPGSNQPQHF. The whole variable domain, filled in from reference TRBV5-1 and TRBJ1-5, reads KAGVTQTPRYLIKTRGQQVTLSCSPISGHRSVSWYQQTPGQGLQFLFEYFSETQRNKGNFPGRFSGRQFSNSRSEMNVSTLELGDSALYLCASSLEPGSNQPQHFGDGTRLSIL.